Listed below are T cell receptor beta chains from one sample, sequenced in a study of blood T cell repertoires in COVID-19. TCRdb keeps only in-frame clones here, not all; method: immunoSEQ multiplex PCR. The sample contains about 190,000 clones, more than 70% of which appear only once. The sample was peripheral blood. The receptors derive from a human donor in a cohort sampled during active COVID-19. Both conserved end residues are part of each CDR3. A D gene is named only where the DNA matches it firmly. Part of the rows lack a size; the others show once, few, many or a class for expanded clones.

abundance	d_gene	v_gene	j_gene	CDR3nt	CDR3aa
-	-	TRBV5-1	TRBJ1-1	TGCGCCAGCAGCTTGGCTAAGATAAACACTGAAGCTTTCTTT	CASSLAKINTEAFF
-	-	TRBV7-2	TRBJ2-3	TGTGCCAGCAGCCCAGGCCGGAACACAGATACGCAGTATTTT	CASSPGRNTDTQYF
-	TRBD2	TRBV29-1	TRBJ2-1	TGCAGCGTTGCTGGGACTAGCGGGTTCTCCTACAATGAGCAGTTCTTC	CSVAGTSGFSYNEQFF
-	-	TRBV25-1	TRBJ2-7	TGTGCCAGCAGTGAATCCCGACCGGGAACCAGCTCCTACGAGCAGTACTTC	CASSESRPGTSSYEQYF
-	TRBD1	TRBV5-8	TRBJ1-2	TGTGCCAGCAGCTTGGACCCAGGGGGCCTCTATGGCTACACCTTC	CASSLDPGGLYGYTF
-	TRBD2	TRBV6-5	TRBJ2-1	TGTGCCAGCCGGCCCGGGGGGGGCCATGAGCAGTTCTTC	CASRPGGGHEQFF
-	TRBD1	TRBV10-3	TRBJ2-7	TGTGCCATCAGTGGAGGTTGGACAGGGAGCTACGAGCAGTACTTC	CAISGGWTGSYEQYF
once	TRBD2	TRBV4-1	TRBJ2-1	TGCGCCAGCAGCCCTACAGGACTAGCGGGAACGAGCTCCTACAATGAGCAGTTCTTC	CASSPTGLAGTSSYNEQFF
-	TRBD1	TRBV7-9	TRBJ2-5	TGTGCCAGCAGCTCAGGCGACAGGGGGCGTAGAGAGACCCAGTACTTC	CASSSGDRGRRETQYF
-	TRBD2	TRBV11-2	TRBJ2-1	TGTGCCAGCAGCCCCGGACTAGCGGTCTCCTACAATGAGCAGTTCTTC	CASSPGLAVSYNEQFF
-	-	TRBV5-4	TRBJ2-7	TGTGCCAGCAGCTTGAGCGGCGAGCAGTACTTC	CASSLSGEQYF
-	TRBD1	TRBV10-1	TRBJ1-2	TGCGCCAGCAGTCGGGACAGGGTCGCTGGCTACACCTTC	CASSRDRVAGYTF
-	-	TRBV3-1/TRBV3-2	TRBJ2-5	TGTGCCAGCAGCCAGAACCCAGGGGAGACCCAGTACTTC	CASSQNPGETQYF
-	TRBD1	TRBV9	TRBJ2-7	TGTGCCAGCAGCGTCGGGACAGGTCCCTACGAGCAGTACTTC	CASSVGTGPYEQYF
-	-	TRBV30	TRBJ2-6	TGTGCCTGGAGGGCAGCTGGGGCCAACGTCCTGACTTTC	CAWRAAGANVLTF
once	-	TRBV27	TRBJ1-5	TGTGCCAGCAGACGGACGGGGGGAGGCAATCAGCCCCAGCATTTT	CASRRTGGGNQPQHF
once	-	TRBV6-1	TRBJ1-6	TGTGCCAGCAGTGAAGCATGGACAGTGGATTCACCCCTCCACTTT	CASSEAWTVDSPLHF
-	-	TRBV7-8	TRBJ2-2	TGTGCCAGCAGGCCAGTCCAAACCGGGGAGCTGTTTTTT	CASRPVQTGELFF
-	-	TRBV11-2	TRBJ1-2	TGTGCCAGCAGCTTAGATCAAAAACAGACAAACTATGGCTACACCTTC	CASSLDQKQTNYGYTF
-	-	TRBV9	TRBJ2-7	TGTGCCAGCAGCGTTTCCCCGGACAGCTCCTACGAGCAGTACTTC	CASSVSPDSSYEQYF
-	TRBD1	TRBV7-9	TRBJ1-3	TGTGCCAGCAGCTCCCAACAGGGGTCTGGAAACACCATATATTTT	CASSSQQGSGNTIYF
-	TRBD2	TRBV4-2	TRBJ2-2	TGTGCCAGCAGCCAAGATCCCCCTAGCGGGAGCTCCGGGGAGCTGTTTTTT	CASSQDPPSGSSGELFF
few	TRBD1	TRBV6-5	TRBJ1-3	TGTGCCAGCAGGACAGGGGCCAGCTCTGGAAACACCATATATTTT	CASRTGASSGNTIYF
-	-	TRBV6-5	TRBJ2-7	TGTGCCAGCAGCCTTGAGGCAGGGGATTACTACGAGCAGTACTTC	CASSLEAGDYYEQYF
-	-	TRBV11-2	TRBJ2-1	TGTGCCAGCAGCTTAGACCGGAATGAGCAGTTCTTC	CASSLDRNEQFF
-	-	TRBV11-2	TRBJ2-2	TGTGCCAGCAGCTTAAACAGGGTCAACACCGGGGAGCTGTTTTTT	CASSLNRVNTGELFF
-	TRBD1	TRBV25-1	TRBJ2-5	TGTGCCAGCAGTGGGGGGACAGGGGCCTTGGAGACCCAGTACTTC	CASSGGTGALETQYF
few	TRBD2	TRBV7-2	TRBJ2-2	TGTGCCAGCAGCTTAGCGCTGCTAGCGGGCAACACCGGGGAGCTGTTTTTT	CASSLALLAGNTGELFF
-	-	TRBV7-2	TRBJ1-2	TGTGCCAGCAGCTTAGTGTCAGCAGGAAACTATGGCTACACCTTC	CASSLVSAGNYGYTF
few	-	TRBV6-6	TRBJ1-1	TGTGCCAGCAGTTACTCCCAGGGGAGCACTGAAGCTTTCTTT	CASSYSQGSTEAFF
-	-	TRBV6-5	TRBJ2-4	TGTGCCAGCAGTTACTCTGCGGCAGCAAACATTCAGTACTTC	CASSYSAAANIQYF
-	-	TRBV9	TRBJ1-1	TGTGCCAGCAGCTTCTCCGGGACTATGAACACTGAAGCTTTCTTT	CASSFSGTMNTEAFF
-	-	TRBV5-5	TRBJ1-4	TGTGCCAGCAGCGAATGGCAGGGAATGTCTAATGAAAAACTGTTTTTT	CASSEWQGMSNEKLFF
-	TRBD2	TRBV6-6	TRBJ2-3	TGTGCCAGCAGTTCCCCCTCCAGCGGGAGTACAGATACGCAGTATTTT	CASSSPSSGSTDTQYF
-	-	TRBV7-9	TRBJ2-1	TGTGCCAGCAGCTTCACGGGGAGCTCCTACAATGAGCAGTTCTTC	CASSFTGSSYNEQFF
few	-	TRBV11-2	TRBJ2-3	TGTGCCAGCAGCCAGTTGGGGGGTACGCAGTATTTT	CASSQLGGTQYF
-	-	TRBV28	TRBJ1-2	TGTGCCAGCAAGAAGGCCGGAGATAACTATGGCTACACCTTC	CASKKAGDNYGYTF
-	-	TRBV27	TRBJ1-1	TGTGCCAGCATCTCGGGGACACTGAACACTGAAGCTTTCTTT	CASISGTLNTEAFF
-	TRBD2	TRBV7-8	TRBJ2-5	TGTGCCAGCAGCTTAGGAACTAGCGGGGCCCCAGAGACCCAGTACTTC	CASSLGTSGAPETQYF
-	TRBD1	TRBV5-8	TRBJ1-5	TGTGCCAGCAGAGACAGGGGATACTCCCAGCCCCAGCATTTT	CASRDRGYSQPQHF
-	-	TRBV19	TRBJ2-7	TGTGCCAGTAGTCGTGCGGACTCCTACGAGCAGTACTTC	CASSRADSYEQYF
-	TRBD1	TRBV2	TRBJ2-3	TGTGCCAGCAGCCCGAACAGGGGGCGTATAGATACGCAGTATTTT	CASSPNRGRIDTQYF
-	-	TRBV30	TRBJ2-2	TGTGCCTGGAGTGTACACGAGAACACCGGGGAGCTGTTTTTT	CAWSVHENTGELFF
-	TRBD1	TRBV5-6	TRBJ1-2	TGTGCCAGCAGCTTACGGGACAGCAACTATGGCTACACCTTC	CASSLRDSNYGYTF
-	TRBD1	TRBV7-9	TRBJ1-1	TGTGCCAGCAGCCCACGGACAGGGGCGAACACTGAAGCTTTCTTT	CASSPRTGANTEAFF
-	-	TRBV10-3	TRBJ1-5	TGTGCCACGACAGATAGCAATCAGCCCCAGCATTTT	CATTDSNQPQHF
-	-	TRBV5-4	TRBJ1-1	TGTGCCAGCAGACGACAGGCCAAAGAGAACACTGAAGCTTTCTTT	CASRRQAKENTEAFF
-	-	TRBV7-2	TRBJ1-2	TGTGCCTCCCGGCGGGGGGTGAACTATGGCTACACCTTC	CASRRGVNYGYTF
-	TRBD1	TRBV9	TRBJ1-2	TGTGCCAGCAGCGTAGTTCCGATTCTGGACAGGGCCGTCTATGGCTACACCTTC	CASSVVPILDRAVYGYTF
-	TRBD1	TRBV10-1	TRBJ2-2	TGCGCCAGCAGTGGGGGACAGGGACGCACCGGGGAGCTGTTTTTT	CASSGGQGRTGELFF
few	TRBD1	TRBV7-2	TRBJ1-4	TGTGCCAGCAGCTTAGGACAGGGGGGAAATGAAAAACTGTTTTTT	CASSLGQGGNEKLFF
-	-	TRBV5-8	TRBJ1-1	TGTGCCAGCAGCTATGTCGTGGCCTCAAACAAAGCTTTCTTT	CASSYVVASNKAFF
-	TRBD1	TRBV6-5	TRBJ1-5	TGTGCCAGCAGCAGGACAGGGGAACAGCCCCAGCATTTT	CASSRTGEQPQHF